This T cell receptor (beta chain) comes out of a study of T-cell reconstitution after alpha-beta-depleted transplantation in children. This sample's TCRbeta library carried unique molecular identifier barcodes. In TCRdb, the PCR reads were re-called with MiXCR into one record per CDR3 protein. The table shows about 210,000 distinct CDR3 sequences, with under 20% occurring only once. Study outcomes and limitations: T-cell numbers and diversity, one year after transplant, stemmed largely from T cells that were newly produced. Expanded graft clones numbering several hundred reportedly gave rise to alpha-beta T cells about two months after transplant.

This clonotype has more than one count but fewer than ten. Its antigen is unidentified. Trimming pared 1 base from V and 2 bases from J, leaving 13 bases between. Germline V CDR1 and CDR2: KGHDR, SFDVKD. CDR3 length: 17 residues. The TCR sequence derives from a male patient under 10 years old who had a stem cell transplant for acute lymphoblastic leukemia, so the T cells may come from the graft donor. The input for sequencing was PBMCs, mostly from graft donor cells, taken 360 days after TCRalphabeta/CD19-depleted stem cell transplant. The J gene is TRBJ2-2, the V gene TRBV24-1, with D uncertain. The CDR3 here is CATSDFIRPNNTGELFF. The CDR3 nucleotides read TGTGCCACCAGTGATTTCATCAGACCAAATAACACCGGGGAGCTGTTTTTT.